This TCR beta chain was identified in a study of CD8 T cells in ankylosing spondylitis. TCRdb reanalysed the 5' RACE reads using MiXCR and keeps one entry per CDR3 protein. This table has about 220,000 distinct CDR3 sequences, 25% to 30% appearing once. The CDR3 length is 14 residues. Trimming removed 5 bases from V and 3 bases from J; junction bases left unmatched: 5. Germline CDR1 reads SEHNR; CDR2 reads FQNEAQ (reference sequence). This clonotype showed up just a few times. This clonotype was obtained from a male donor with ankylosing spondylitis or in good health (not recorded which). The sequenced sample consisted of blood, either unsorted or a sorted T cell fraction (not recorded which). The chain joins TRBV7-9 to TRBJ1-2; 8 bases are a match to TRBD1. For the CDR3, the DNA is TGTGCCAGCAGCCCAGGGGGCTGGGACTATGGCTACACCTTC. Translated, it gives CASSPGGWDYGYTF.